Listed below are T cell receptor beta chains from one sample, sequenced in a study of cytomegalovirus exposure and HLA in healthy donors. Measured with immunoSEQ multiplex PCR; TCRdb has only the in-frame clones, and not every one. The top ten hold approximately 0.95% of the sample, which has roughly 60,000 clones, roughly 96% seen once. Material: PBMCs. These TCRs come from a man aged 18 to 35 in good health and CMV-seronegative. Both conserved end residues are part of each CDR3. The D gene is left open where the match is weak. Size values are once, few and many counts, or a class for expanded clones, and some rows have none.

abundance	v_gene	d_gene	j_gene	CDR3aa	CDR3nt
-	TRBV4-1	TRBD2	TRBJ2-2	CASSQGAGQSRRNTGELFF	TGCGCCAGCAGCCAGGGAGCGGGGCAAAGCAGAAGAAACACCGGGGAGCTGTTTTTT
-	TRBV7-9	-	TRBJ1-5	CASSRGGDAQPQHF	TGTGCCAGCAGCCGAGGGGGGGATGCTCAGCCCCAGCATTTT
-	TRBV7-9	-	TRBJ1-1	CASSLTPEGGNTEAFF	TGTGCCAGCAGCCTCACCCCGGAGGGTGGGAACACTGAAGCTTTCTTT
-	TRBV2	TRBD1	TRBJ1-1	CASSGWTGGAGAEAFF	TGTGCCAGCAGTGGGTGGACAGGGGGCGCAGGCGCTGAAGCTTTCTTT
-	TRBV7-8	-	TRBJ2-3	CASSRHKPSLGSTDTQYF	TGTGCCAGCAGCCGTCACAAACCTTCTTTGGGCAGCACAGATACGCAGTATTTT
-	TRBV28	TRBD2	TRBJ2-7	CASSSPWREGSYEQYF	TGTGCCAGCAGTTCCCCCTGGCGGGAGGGCTCCTACGAGCAGTACTTC
once	TRBV29-1	TRBD1	TRBJ2-3	CSVWTRTGGPDTQYF	TGCAGCGTCTGGACCCGTACAGGGGGACCAGATACGCAGTATTTT
-	TRBV21-1	-	TRBJ2-3	CASSRGGGLAGVDTQYF	TGTGCCAGCAGCAGGGGCGGGGGTCTAGCGGGAGTAGATACGCAGTATTTT
-	TRBV28	TRBD2	TRBJ2-1	CASRFSGRGVDEQFF	TGTGCCAGCAGATTTAGCGGGAGAGGGGTCGATGAGCAGTTCTTC
-	TRBV2	TRBD2	TRBJ2-7	CASRNSGGNYEQYF	TGTGCCAGCAGGAATAGCGGGGGCAACTACGAGCAGTACTTC
-	TRBV2	-	TRBJ2-7	CASSGGEQYF	TGTGCCAGCAGTGGAGGCGAGCAGTACTTC
-	TRBV7-2	TRBD1	TRBJ1-5	CASSLAGTGGYQPQHF	TGTGCCAGCAGCTTAGCCGGGACAGGGGGCTATCAGCCCCAGCATTTT
-	TRBV19	-	TRBJ1-4	CASSITRSGEKLFF	TGTGCCAGTAGTATAACTCGTTCGGGTGAAAAACTGTTTTTT
-	TRBV11-2	-	TRBJ2-3	CASSTHLKLGLITDTQYF	TGTGCCAGCAGCACCCATCTCAAATTGGGCCTTATCACAGATACGCAGTATTTT
-	TRBV5-6	TRBD1	TRBJ2-1	CASSTDRTYNEQFF	TGTGCCAGCAGCACGGACAGGACCTACAATGAGCAGTTCTTC
-	TRBV28	TRBD2	TRBJ2-5	CASSLVTSGRVRETQYF	TGTGCCAGCAGTTTGGTGACTAGCGGGAGGGTGCGAGAGACCCAGTACTTC
-	TRBV7-2	TRBD2	TRBJ2-1	CASSPIAGGGYNEQFF	TGTGCCAGCAGTCCAATAGCGGGAGGGGGCTACAATGAGCAGTTCTTC
-	TRBV19	-	TRBJ1-5	CASKRGRDISLQYGNQPQHF	TGTGCCAGTAAAAGAGGACGGGACATATCCCTCCAGTATGGCAATCAGCCCCAGCATTTT